This TCR beta chain was recorded in a study of T-cell reconstitution after alpha-beta-depleted transplantation in children. This clonotype was observed a single time. Unique molecular identifiers were built into the TCRbeta library. Via MiXCR, TCRdb re-called the PCR reads, giving one row per CDR3 protein. The data contain over 550,000 distinct CDR3 sequences, roughly 10% of them singletons. V lost 7 bases, J lost 5 bases, and 20 bases lay in between. In germline, CDR1 is MNHNS, CDR2 SASEGT. This CDR3 is built from 15 residues. The rearrangement joins TRBV6-1 to TRBJ2-5; possibly TRBD2 for D (6 bases). Specimen: PBMCs from the stem cell graft donor, collected from the stem cell graft. The receptor was derived from a human donor who donated a stem cell graft to a child with acute myeloid leukemia. In DNA form, the CDR3 reads TGTGCCAGCACCAAAGGGCGGAGGGCGGGGGAGACCCAGTACTTC. Translated: CASTKGRRAGETQYF.